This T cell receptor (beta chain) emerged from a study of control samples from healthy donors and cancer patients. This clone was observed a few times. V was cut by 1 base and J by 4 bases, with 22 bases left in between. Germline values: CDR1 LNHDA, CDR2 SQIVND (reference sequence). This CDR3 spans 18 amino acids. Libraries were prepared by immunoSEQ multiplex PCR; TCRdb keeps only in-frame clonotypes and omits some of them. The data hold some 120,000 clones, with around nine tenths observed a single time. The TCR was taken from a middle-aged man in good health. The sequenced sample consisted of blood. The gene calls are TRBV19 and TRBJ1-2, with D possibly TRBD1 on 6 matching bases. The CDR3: CASSIAFMDTGQSYGYTF. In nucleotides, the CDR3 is TGTGCCAGTAGTATAGCTTTTATGGATACAGGGCAGAGCTATGGCTACACCTTC.